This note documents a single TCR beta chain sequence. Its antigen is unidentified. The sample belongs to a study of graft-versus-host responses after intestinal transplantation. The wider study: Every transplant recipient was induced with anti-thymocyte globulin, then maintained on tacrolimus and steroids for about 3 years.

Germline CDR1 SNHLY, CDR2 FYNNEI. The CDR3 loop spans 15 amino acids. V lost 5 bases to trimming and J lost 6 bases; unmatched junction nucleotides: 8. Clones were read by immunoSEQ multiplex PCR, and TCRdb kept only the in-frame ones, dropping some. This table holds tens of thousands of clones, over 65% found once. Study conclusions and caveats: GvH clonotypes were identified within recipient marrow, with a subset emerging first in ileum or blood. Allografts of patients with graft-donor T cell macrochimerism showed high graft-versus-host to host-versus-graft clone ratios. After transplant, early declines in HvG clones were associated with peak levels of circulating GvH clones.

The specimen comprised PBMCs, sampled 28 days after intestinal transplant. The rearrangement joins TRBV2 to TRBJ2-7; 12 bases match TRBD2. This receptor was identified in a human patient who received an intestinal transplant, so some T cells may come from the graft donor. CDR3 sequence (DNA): TGTGCCAGCAGTACGCGACTAGCGGGAGAAGGCGAGCAGTACTTC. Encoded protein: CASSTRLAGEGEQYF.